This note documents a single TCR beta chain sequence. The antigen remains unidentified. The source of the sample is a study of CXCR3-negative and CXCR3-positive naive CD8 T cells. General study findings and limits: TRBV-TRBJ usage was alike in naive CXCR3-negative and CXCR3-positive cells but differed in memory cells.

Through 5' RACE with UMI labels, the TRB cDNA libraries were prepared. TCRdb reprocessed the 5' RACE reads; each CDR3 protein has one entry and no DNA is given. Here the sample table reports roughly 89,000 distinct CDR3 sequences. This CDR3 is 15 amino acids long. Germline CDR1 SGHNT, CDR2 YYREEE (reference sequence). Naive CD8+ T cells displayed a CD45RO-CCR7+CD27+CD95- phenotype. This clonotype originated in a human donor in good health. Some clones in this sample may be carry-over from other donors' samples. The chain links TRBV5-4 to TRBJ2-3; absent DNA, TCRdb's TRBD1 call cannot be checked. The specimen sequenced was naive CXCR3- CD8+ T cells from blood. Subset in this sample: CD45RO-CCR7+CD27+CD95- naive CD8+ T cells lacking CXCR3 (TNR3-). The CDR3: CASSLTEGAVDTQYF.